The 19 T cell receptor beta chains given below trace back to one sample, sequenced in a study of regulatory T cells in long-lasting Graves disease. Noted time point: newly diagnosed GD, antithyroid drugs for less than 3 months. Construction of the TCR library relied on RNA isolated from PBMCs. With iRepertoire HTBI primers and Arm-PCR of CDR3 regions, TCR beta libraries were built. In TCRdb, the multiplex PCR reads were re-called with MiXCR into one record per CDR3 protein. Among 350,000 to 550,000 distinct CDR3 sequences listed, just under 15% were seen once. These data also featured in a second study, about T cells in Graves' hyperthyroidism and ophthalmopathy.

The starting material was peripheral blood mononuclear cells (PBMCs), obtained at new diagnosis, from a patient treated with antithyroid drugs. All receptors derive from a woman in her 30s with Graves disease.

The sample holds many counts of this clonotype. The chain links TRBV11-2 to TRBJ2-1; weak D call: TRBD2 (5 bases). Germline V gene lookup returns CDR1 SGHAT and CDR2 FQNNGV. Trimming shortened V by 1 base and J by 0 bases, and 7 bases separated the two germline ends. The CDR3 is 15 amino acids. This chain's CDR3 is CASSLGTVSYNEQFF. CDR3 DNA: TGTGCCAGCAGCTTAGGGACTGTCTCCTACAATGAGCAGTTCTTC. Full variable domain (outside the CDR3, taken from reference TRBV11-2 and TRBJ2-1): EAGVAQSPRYKIIEKRQSVAFWCNPISGHATLYWYQQILGQGPKLLIQFQNNGVVDDSQLPKDRFSAERLKGVDSTLKIQPAKLEDSAVYLCASSLGTVSYNEQFFGPGTRLTVL.

This clonotype appeared many times. V and J are TRBV6-1 and TRBJ2-2; 10 nucleotides agree with TRBD1. Trimming cost V 4 bases and J 8 bases; bases outside gene matches: 4. The CDR3 runs 14 residues. Germline lookup yields CDR1 MNHNS and CDR2 SASEGT. The CDR3 reads CASSARDRGGELFF. The CDR3 DNA sequence: TGTGCCAGCAGTGCCCGGGACAGGGGAGGGGAGCTGTTTTTT.

V usage is TRBV9 and J usage is TRBJ2-5, with a tentative D call TRBD1 (5 bases). The CDR3 length is 15 residues. V lost 3 bases to trimming and J lost 2 bases, with 14 bases between them. In germline, CDR1 is SGDLS, CDR2 YYNGEE. In DNA, the CDR3 is TGTGCCAGCAGCGAAAGACAAGACAGACAAGAGACCCAGTACTTC. It is translated as CASSERQDRQETQYF. Complete variable domain (other parts from reference TRBV9 and TRBJ2-5): DSGVTQTPKHLITATGQRVTLRCSPRSGDLSVYWYQQSLDQGLQFLIQYYNGEERAKGNILERFSAQQFPDLHSELNLSSLELGDSALYFCASSERQDRQETQYFGPGTRLLVL.

The rearrangement uses TRBV5-1 and TRBJ1-4; 9 bases are shared with TRBD1. J lost 4 bases, V lost 4 bases, and 8 bases had no gene match. The CDR3 spans 16 residues. Germline CDR1 and CDR2: SGHRS and YFSETQ. Here the CDR3 DNA reads TGCGCCAGCAGCGCGGGACAGGGTTGGGGTAATGAAAAACTGTTTTTT. This sequence encodes CASSAGQGWGNEKLFF.

The chain joins TRBV10-3 to TRBJ2-3; TRBD2 matches at 7 bases. The CDR3 is 15 residues long. J gave up 2 bases and V 6 bases, and 8 bases lay outside the gene matches. In germline, CDR1 is ENHRY, CDR2 SYGVKD. The CDR3 here is CAISPREAHTDTQYF. The DNA of the CDR3 is TGTGCCATCAGCCCACGGGAGGCCCACACAGATACGCAGTATTTT.

The rearrangement uses TRBV20-1 and TRBJ2-3; 10 bases are shared with TRBD1. The germline V gene has CDR1 DFQATT and CDR2 SNEGSKA (reference sequence). The trim removed 8 bases at V and 6 bases at J, leaving 8 bases unmatched. The CDR3 is 13 amino acids. The CDR3 DNA reads TGCAGTCAAGACAGGGGGCAAAGCGATACGCAGTATTTT. It encodes CSQDRGQSDTQYF.

In this sample, this clonotype turned up many times. The gene calls are TRBV28 and TRBJ2-1; no clear D gene. CDR3 length: 13 residues. Germline V CDR1 and CDR2: MDHEN, SYDVKM. Trimming cost V 8 bases and J 3 bases, with 11 bases left between them. Written as DNA, the CDR3 is TGTGCCAGCGAAACAGATCGCTACAATGAGCAGTTCTTC. It codes for CASETDRYNEQFF.

This clonotype was detected ten times or more. This chain joins TRBV5-8 and TRBJ2-1; a possible D gene is TRBD1 (6 bases). The CDR3 spans 16 residues. The germline V and J ends were trimmed by 4 bases and 2 bases, with 16 bases remaining between them. Germline V gene lookup returns CDR1 SGHTS and CDR2 YDEGEE. The CDR3 spells CASSEDGDTTYNEQFF. Here the CDR3 DNA reads TGTGCCAGCAGCGAGGATGGGGACACAACCTACAATGAGCAGTTCTTC.

This clonotype came up many times. The J gene is TRBJ1-2, the V gene TRBV20-1, with 8 bases identical to TRBD1. Germline-derived CDR1 and CDR2 are DFQATT and SNEGSKA (reference sequence). V gave up 5 bases and J gave up 4 bases; unmatched junction bases: 9. This CDR3 contains 14 residues. CDR3 DNA: TGCAGTGCTGGTCACATTCAGGGGGCCTATGGCTACACCTTC. Protein product: CSAGHIQGAYGYTF.

The genes are TRBV6-9 and TRBJ1-2; 7 bases fit TRBD1. V dropped 3 bases and J dropped 8; count of bases not matched to a gene: 9. CDR3 length: 14 amino acids. Per germline, CDR1 MNHGY and CDR2 SVAAGI. The CDR3 here is CASSYQDRAGGYTF. The CDR3 coding sequence is TGTGCCAGCAGTTACCAAGACAGGGCGGGAGGCTACACCTTC.

The rearrangement joins TRBV20-1 to TRBJ1-5; D is ambiguous. The germline CDR1 and CDR2 sequences are DFQATT and SNEGSKA (reference sequence). The CDR3 sequence is 13 residues long. Deletions cut 5 bases from V and 4 bases from J, with 12 bases between. The CDR3 reads CSAGRQKNQPQHF. The CDR3 DNA reads TGCAGTGCTGGGCGTCAGAAGAATCAGCCCCAGCATTTT.

The sample holds a few counts of this clonotype. The V call is TRBV20-1, the J call TRBJ1-4; a weak D match, TRBD1 (6 bases). Trimming removed 5 bases at V and 6 bases at J, with 16 bases between. The CDR3 extends over 14 amino acids. From germline, CDR1 is DFQATT and CDR2 SNEGSKA (reference sequence). DNA of the CDR3: TGCAGTGCTGCCGCGGGAGGGGGGGATGAAAAACTGTTTTTT. It encodes CSAAAGGGDEKLFF.

The rearrangement uses TRBV19 and TRBJ2-1; 11 bases line up with TRBD1. The CDR3 spans 17 residues. V gave up 7 bases and J gave up 10 bases; unmatched junction bases: 18. CDR1 LNHDA and CDR2 SQIVND come from the germline V gene (reference sequence). The CDR3 region is CASTTRGQGGPLGEQFF. The CDR3 region has the DNA TGTGCCAGTACCACTCGGGGACAGGGGGGGCCTCTGGGCGAGCAGTTCTTC.

The V and J genes are TRBV9 and TRBJ2-1; no definite D call. V lost 1 base, J lost 0 bases, and 11 bases lay in between. Germline values: CDR1 SGDLS, CDR2 YYNGEE. CDR3 length: 16 amino acids. CDR3 amino acids: CASSVSVTSSYNEQFF. The DNA for the CDR3 is TGTGCCAGCAGCGTATCAGTTACAAGCTCCTACAATGAGCAGTTCTTC.

This rearrangement joins TRBV2 to TRBJ2-6; weak D call: TRBD1 (5 bases). Trimming removed 11 bases from V and 4 bases from J, with 15 bases in between. Germline V gene sequence: CDR1 SNHLY, CDR2 FYNNEI. The CDR3 is made up of 14 amino acids. CDR3 DNA sequence: TGTGCCCAGCAAGGGGCCCGGGGGGCCAACGTCCTGACTTTC. This translates into CAQQGARGANVLTF.

Comments on this clonotype: The junction differs from germline at one of its ends, possibly a read error. The chain combines TRBV6-2 or TRBV6-3 with TRBJ2-4; D not certain. Germline CDR1 is MNHEY and CDR2 is SVGEGT. The CDR3 contains 14 residues. For the CDR3, the DNA is TGTGCCAGCAGATACTCTAGTTATTCAGACATTCAGTACTTC. It codes for CASRYSSYSDIQYF.

As to this clonotype: This likely traces to a read error, being one base from a far larger clone. The rearrangement links TRBV6-4 to TRBJ2-1, with D maybe TRBD2 (9 bases). This CDR3 spans 20 amino acids. The germline V gene has CDR1 MRHNA and CDR2 SNTAGT. CDR3: CASSEEPPGLAGGSHNEQFF. The CDR3 nucleotides are TGTGCCAGCAGTGAAGAGCCTCCGGGACTAGCAGGGGGCTCCCACAATGAGCAGTTCTTC.

The sample holds many counts of this clonotype. This rearrangement joins TRBV30 to TRBJ2-1; 8 bases match TRBD2. V shed 1 base, J shed 7 bases, and the junction held 15 bases outside the gene matches. Germline V gene data show CDR1 as GTSNPN and CDR2 as SVGIG (reference sequence). The CDR3 extends over 17 amino acids. The CDR3 DNA reads TGTGCCTGGAGTGGTCTAGCGGGCCAGTGGGGTTGGAATGAGCAGTTCTTC. It yields the protein CAWSGLAGQWGWNEQFF. The full variable domain, its missing parts supplied by reference TRBV30 and TRBJ2-1, is SQTIHQWPATLVQPVGSPLSLECTVEGTSNPNLYWYRQAAGRGLQLLFYSVGIGQISSEVPQNLSASRPQDRQFILSSKKLLLSDSGFYLCAWSGLAGQWGWNEQFFGPGTRLTVL.

This clonotype came up many times. The rearrangement joins TRBV5-6 to TRBJ1-5; D call uncertain. Germline assignment: CDR1 SGHDT and CDR2 YYEEEE. The germline V and J ends were trimmed by 1 base and 4 bases, with 9 bases remaining between them. The CDR3 loop spans 14 amino acids. The CDR3 sequence is CASSLWENNQPQHF. The CDR3 nucleotides read TGTGCCAGCAGCTTGTGGGAGAATAATCAGCCCCAGCATTTT.